These T cell receptor beta chains were read from a single sample in a study of CD8 T cells in Susac syndrome. Via MiXCR, TCRdb re-called the immunoSEQ multiplex PCR reads, giving one row per CDR3 protein. There are about 94,000 distinct CDR3 sequences in the sample; over 90% occur only once, and over 0.3% lies in the top ten. The sample was CD4+ T cells from PBMCs. These receptors all come from a human donor with Susac syndrome. Both conserved end residues are part of each CDR3. Fields, in order: clone size, D gene, J gene, V gene, CDR3 DNA, CDR3 protein. The D gene is left open where the match is weak. Size values are once, few and many counts, or a class for expanded clones, and some rows have none.

NA	NA	TRBJ2-1	TRBV11-2	TGTGCCAGCAGCCCCAGTCCACAGCCCGTACGGGGTGAGCAGTTCTTC	CASSPSPQPVRGEQFF
NA	NA	TRBJ2-5	TRBV29-1	TGCAGTGTCAAGGGGACATTCGTACAAGAGACCCAGTACTTC	CSVKGTFVQETQYF
NA	TRBD1	TRBJ1-5	TRBV2	TGTGCCAGCAGTGGGACAGGGGGCGGGATCAATCAGCCCCAGCATTTT	CASSGTGGGINQPQHF
NA	TRBD1	TRBJ1-5	TRBV20-1	TGCAGTGCTAGAGATCGGGACAGGGGATATCCCCAGCATTTT	CSARDRDRGYPQHF
NA	NA	TRBJ1-5	TRBV5-5	TGTGCCAGCAGCTTGCAGTATGGCAATCAGCCCCAGCATTTT	CASSLQYGNQPQHF
once	NA	TRBJ2-3	TRBV6-2/TRBV6-3	TGTGCCAGCAGTTACGGGAGGCCTAGCCCAGATACGCAGTATTTT	CASSYGRPSPDTQYF
NA	TRBD2	TRBJ2-3	TRBV3-1	TGTGCCAGCAGCCCTGGCCCTAGCGGGGGGGGCACAGATACGCAGTATTTT	CASSPGPSGGGTDTQYF
NA	TRBD2	TRBJ2-7	TRBV7-2	TGTGCCAGCAGCGCCAGACTAGCCCTCTACGAGCAGTACTTC	CASSARLALYEQYF
NA	TRBD1	TRBJ1-5	TRBV19	TGTGCCAGTAGTCGGGACAGGGTTAATCAGCCCCAGCATTTT	CASSRDRVNQPQHF
NA	NA	TRBJ1-4	TRBV15	TGTGCCACCAGCAGAGATCCCGGGGAGGGAGAAAAACTGTTTTTT	CATSRDPGEGEKLFF
NA	NA	TRBJ2-3	TRBV4-1	TGCGCCAGCAGCAGGACTGCCGATACGCAGTATTTT	CASSRTADTQYF
once	TRBD1	TRBJ2-5	TRBV15	TGTGCCACCAGCAGTAGGGACAGGGAGGAGACCCAGTACTTC	CATSSRDREETQYF
NA	TRBD1	TRBJ2-1	TRBV7-9	TGTGCCAGCAGCTATCCCGGGACAGGGTACGGGGAGCAGTTCTTC	CASSYPGTGYGEQFF
NA	NA	TRBJ1-4	TRBV7-8	TGTGCCAGCAGCTTGGGAGGCACAGTTAATGAAAAACTGTTTTTT	CASSLGGTVNEKLFF
NA	TRBD1	TRBJ2-5	TRBV5-1	TGCGCCAGCAGCTTGGTAGGAGGACAGGGGGCGAAGTACTTC	CASSLVGGQGAKYF
NA	NA	TRBJ2-3	TRBV15	TGTGCCACCAGCACAAGGACAGACATAGCAGATACGCAGTATTTT	CATSTRTDIADTQYF
NA	TRBD1	TRBJ1-1	TRBV30	TGTGCCTGGAGTGCCCACTCCAGGGGGGGCACTGAAGCTTTCTTT	CAWSAHSRGGTEAFF
NA	TRBD1	TRBJ1-6	TRBV18	TGTGCCAGCTCATCCGGACAGGGAAGAGGATCACCCCTCCACTTT	CASSSGQGRGSPLHF
NA	TRBD1	TRBJ1-2	TRBV20-1	TGCAGTGCTAGCACGGGACAGTTCGATGGCTACACCTTC	CSASTGQFDGYTF
NA	NA	TRBJ1-5	TRBV19	TGTGCCAGTAGTATAGCGAGGGGTAGCAATCAGCCCCAGCATTTT	CASSIARGSNQPQHF